The clone carrying this T cell receptor beta chain has just one count. Its specificity is not known. The record originates from a study of cytomegalovirus exposure and HLA in healthy donors. The V gene end was trimmed by 5 bases and the J gene end by 5 bases; junction bases not matched to a gene: 20. CDR3 size: 20 residues. Germline V lookup: CDR1 MNHEY, CDR2 SMNVEV (reference sequence). PCR primers comprised 60 Vbeta and 13 Jbeta primers. Assay used: immunoSEQ multiplex PCR; TCRdb lists only in-frame clones, some missing. The sample yields 180,000 or so clones, roughly 77% seen once. Points from the study as a whole: In a later analysis, a genetic analysis reported fewer productive-TCR N-insertions in an Asian-associated ancestry cluster than the cohort average. Common viral pathogens (according to a later analysis) appeared linked to several of the most significant clusters. A link between a missense DCLRE1C variant and TCR beta V- and J-gene trimming emerged from a later analysis. As a later analysis revealed, most CMV-associated TCR beta chains appeared HLA-restricted.

The chain uses TRBV27 and TRBJ2-3; TRBD2 matches at 12 bases. This TCR was sampled from a woman in her thirties or forties in good health and CMV-seropositive. The sequenced sample consisted of PBMCs. The CDR3, as DNA: TGTGCCAGCAGTCCTATTGACAGGGGTGGGTCTAGCGGGAGGGAAGATACGCAGTATTTT. Its protein product is CASSPIDRGGSSGREDTQYF.